This TCR beta chain was identified during a study of identical twins. Whole-study results and caveats: Analyses based on zero insertions could be partly confounded by invariant MAIT and iNKT cells. Models underestimated out-of-frame TCR alpha sharing in monozygotic twins. Insertion counts were lower in abundant cord blood beta clonotypes, a trend that memory repertoires did not show.

It was template switching that added a universal primer site, and there were unique molecular identifiers on the cDNA. Each CDR3 protein gets one entry after TCRdb re-called the 5' RACE reads with MiXCR. This table holds 1.5 million to 2 million distinct CDR3 sequences, about 32% found once. Germline V CDR1 and CDR2: SEHNR, FQNEAQ (reference sequence). This CDR3 is built from 12 residues. Concerning this clonotype itself: Its antigen remains unknown. One junction end disagrees with the germline gene, perhaps due to a read error.

The clonotype was recovered from a newborn girl in good health. Material for sequencing was cord blood. The chain couples TRBV7-9 to TRBJ1-4; D remains unclear. CDR3 amino acids: CARRSGNEKLFF. The CDR3 bases are TGTGCCCGCAGATCGGGAAATGAAAAACTGTTTTTT.